Listed here is a single T cell receptor beta chain. Germline V gene sequence: CDR1 LNHDA, CDR2 SQIVND (reference sequence). The V end was cut by 3 bases, the J end by 7 bases, with 16 bases between. The CDR3 runs 16 residues. This entry is derived from a study of blood T cell repertoires in COVID-19. The wider study: PBMCs, B-cell-depleted T cells, or T cells provided the cDNA or gDNA that made up the material.

In the source study's methods: Amplifying reference gene primers gave estimates of nucleated cell counts. Data came from immunoSEQ multiplex PCR; TCRdb stores just in-frame clones and leaves some out. V, J and clone size are taken as reported in that table, and D and trimming were inferred from the DNA itself. The data hold under 200,000 clones, with around 90% observed a single time. Sample: peripheral blood. The clonotype was recovered from a man aged 50-59 years with acute or convalescent COVID-19. V and J are TRBV19 and TRBJ1-6, with D perhaps TRBD1 (6 bases). The chain's CDR3 is CASSINSGGANSPLHF. CDR3 coding DNA: TGTGCCAGTAGTATTAATTCCGGGGGGGCGAATTCACCCCTCCACTTT. Based on the CDR3 plus reference TRBV19 and TRBJ1-6, the full variable domain is DGGITQSPKYLFRKEGQNVTLSCEQNLNHDAMYWYRQDPGQGLRLIYYSQIVNDFQKGDIAEGYSVSREKKESFPLTVTSAQKNPTAFYLCASSINSGGANSPLHFGNGTRLTVT.